Given below is one T cell receptor (beta chain) in context. Its target is not known. Healthy Caucasians supplied all donations. These data originate in a study of identical twins. Findings and limits, study-wide: Alpha sequences out of frame and shared by twins had excess low generation probability. While abundant cord blood beta clonotypes carried fewer insertions, memory repertoires showed no such pattern.

Looked up from germline, CDR1 is SEHNR and CDR2 is FQNEAQ (reference sequence). This CDR3 comprises 15 residues. Trimming removed 4 bases from V and 0 bases from J, with 7 bases in between. TCRdb processed the 5' RACE reads anew with MiXCR; each CDR3 protein has one entry. The repertoire holds hundreds of thousands of distinct CDR3 sequences, with around 6% as singletons. This receptor was identified in a man in his late teens or twenties in good health. Sequencing was done on a sample of naive T cells sorted from blood. This chain uses TRBV7-9 with TRBJ2-6, with unresolved D. CDR3 nucleotide sequence: TGTGCCAGCAGCTGGACCGCCTCTGGGGCCAACGTCCTGACTTTC. This encodes CASSWTASGANVLTF.